The T cell receptor beta chain under discussion was sequenced for a study of memory CD8 T cells in hepatitis C reinfection. Overall study: Peak reinfection sampling occurred 3 to 8 weeks after detected reinfection.

Time point of the sample: peak reinfection, 3 to 8 weeks after reinfection detection. No in vitro expansion preceded TCR sequencing of the sorted cells. Control naive CD8 T cells came from two donors at all three reinfection time points. Concerning this clone: Its antigen is still unknown.

Study-wide findings and caveats: Only 4 or 5 donors prevented definitive conclusions about public clonotypes.

The protocol was immunoSEQ multiplex PCR, while the TCRdb copy is restricted to in-frame clones and leaves out a portion. The table lists tens of thousands of clones, approximately 90% of them singletons. The junction had 6 bases not matched to a gene; V was cut back by 6 bases and J by 0 bases. This CDR3 contains 15 residues. Germline-derived CDR1 and CDR2 are SGHAT and FQNNGV. This receptor was taken from a man aged 18 to 29 with hepatitis C virus infection. The chain employs TRBV11-2 and TRBJ2-3; 7 bases fit TRBD2. The sample consisted of naive CD8+ T cells sorted from blood. This CDR3 reads CASRLASPSTDTQYF. CDR3 coding DNA: TGTGCCAGCAGACTAGCGAGTCCTAGCACAGATACGCAGTATTTT.